The rows below give T cell receptor beta chains drawn from one sample of a study of T cells in Graves' hyperthyroidism and ophthalmopathy. TCRdb independently ran MiXCR on the multiplex PCR reads; one entry per CDR3 protein. The sample yields 450,000 to 600,000 distinct CDR3 sequences, 15% to 20% seen once. Material for sequencing was blood. The receptors originated from a man in his forties with Graves' ophthalmopathy. The CDR3 runs from the conserved cysteine through the conserved F or W. The order of the fields is J gene, D gene, V gene, clone size, CDR3 DNA, CDR3 protein. The D gene is left open where the match is weak. The size of a clone is reported for some rows only, either as once, few or many, or as a class for expanded clones.

TRBJ1-1 | NA | TRBV28 | NA | TGTGCCAGTTACATCTACAGGGAGATTGAAGCTTTCTTT | CASYIYREIEAFF
TRBJ2-7 | NA | TRBV4-3 | NA | TGCGCCAGCAGCCAAGTTGGGTTCTCCTACGAGCAGTACTTC | CASSQVGFSYEQYF
TRBJ2-3 | NA | TRBV19 | NA | TGTGCCAGTAGTATTAGTGGCGGGTTTTCAGATACGCAGTATTTT | CASSISGGFSDTQYF
TRBJ1-1 | NA | TRBV19 | NA | TGTGCCAGTCCCAAAAGAAGGGAAGCTTTCTTT | CASPKRREAFF
TRBJ2-5 | NA | TRBV11-2 | NA | TGTGCCAGCAGCTTAGGCGCGGGTCTGAAGGAGACCCAGTACTTC | CASSLGAGLKETQYF
TRBJ1-2 | TRBD1 | TRBV6-2/TRBV6-3 | NA | TGTGCCAGCAGCCTCCCGACAGGGAGGGATGGCTACACCTTC | CASSLPTGRDGYTF
TRBJ2-7 | NA | TRBV7-2 | NA | TGTGCCAGCAGTCTCAGACAGATGACAACCTACGAGCAGTACTTC | CASSLRQMTTYEQYF
TRBJ2-5 | TRBD1 | TRBV10-3 | NA | TGTGCCATCAGTGGCTCTACAGGGGGCGTCGAGACCCAGTACTTC | CAISGSTGGVETQYF
TRBJ1-2 | NA | TRBV6-2/TRBV6-3 | NA | TGTGCCAGCGCACAGGTGGTCGGCTATGGCTACACCTTC | CASAQVVGYGYTF
TRBJ2-2 | TRBD1 | TRBV11-2 | many | TGTGCCAGCAGTCCCGACAGGGGGTACCTCGGCGGGGAGCTGTTTTTT | CASSPDRGYLGGELFF
TRBJ1-4 | NA | TRBV10-3 | few | TGTGCCATCAGTGAAAACAGGGCGACTAATGAAAAACTGTTTTTT | CAISENRATNEKLFF
TRBJ1-5 | NA | TRBV25-1 | NA | TGTGCCAGCAGTGCCCTGGCAGGGGAGTGTAGTCAGCCCCAGCATTTT | CASSALAGECSQPQHF
TRBJ2-7 | TRBD1 | TRBV6-1 | NA | TGTGCCAGCAGCCGGACAGGGTACTACGAGCAGTACTTC | CASSRTGYYEQYF
TRBJ2-3 | NA | TRBV14 | NA | TGTGCCAGCAGTCTAGTTCCTGTGGATACGCAGTATTTT | CASSLVPVDTQYF
TRBJ1-1 | NA | TRBV6-5 | many | TGTGCCAGCAGTTACTCTCCCCCCAAGGGAAGTCGACCCGAAGCTTTCTTT | CASSYSPPKGSRPEAFF
TRBJ2-7 | NA | TRBV7-3 | many | TGTGCCAGCAGCTTAAGGCCGGGTACCTACGAGCAGTACTTC | CASSLRPGTYEQYF
TRBJ2-1 | NA | TRBV15 | NA | TGTGCCACCAGCAGAGAGGCGGGGCAGGGGAATGAGCAGTTCTTC | CATSREAGQGNEQFF
TRBJ1-2 | TRBD1 | TRBV6-1 | NA | TGTGCCAGCAGTCTTATCCAGGGGGCAGACACCTTC | CASSLIQGADTF
TRBJ2-7 | TRBD1 | TRBV11-2 | NA | TGTGCCAGCAGTTCACGGGACAGGGGCCACGAGCAGTACTTC | CASSSRDRGHEQYF
TRBJ1-1 | NA | TRBV7-8 | NA | TGTGCCAGCAGCTTAGGGTCCCAGACTGAAGCTTTCTTT | CASSLGSQTEAFF
TRBJ1-1 | TRBD1 | TRBV18 | many | TGTGCCAGCTCAGCTACCGGGACAGGGGGTGAAGCTTTCTTT | CASSATGTGGEAFF
TRBJ2-3 | NA | TRBV3-1 | NA | TGTGCCAGCAGCCCCGACATGAGGGTGGGCACAGATACGCAGTATTTT | CASSPDMRVGTDTQYF
TRBJ1-6 | TRBD1 | TRBV7-9 | few | TGTGCCAGCAGCTCGGGACAGGGAACTTCACCCCTCCACTTT | CASSSGQGTSPLHF
TRBJ1-2 | NA | TRBV30 | few | TGTGCCTGGAGTGTAAACCTTTCTGCTGGCTACACCTTC | CAWSVNLSAGYTF
TRBJ2-3 | NA | TRBV2 | NA | TGTGCCAGCAGTGAAAGGTCCGTCCCCACAGATACGCAGTATTTT | CASSERSVPTDTQYF
TRBJ1-5 | NA | TRBV3-1 | many | TGTGCCAGCAGCCAGGCATTTAAAGAACAGCCCCAGCATTTT | CASSQAFKEQPQHF